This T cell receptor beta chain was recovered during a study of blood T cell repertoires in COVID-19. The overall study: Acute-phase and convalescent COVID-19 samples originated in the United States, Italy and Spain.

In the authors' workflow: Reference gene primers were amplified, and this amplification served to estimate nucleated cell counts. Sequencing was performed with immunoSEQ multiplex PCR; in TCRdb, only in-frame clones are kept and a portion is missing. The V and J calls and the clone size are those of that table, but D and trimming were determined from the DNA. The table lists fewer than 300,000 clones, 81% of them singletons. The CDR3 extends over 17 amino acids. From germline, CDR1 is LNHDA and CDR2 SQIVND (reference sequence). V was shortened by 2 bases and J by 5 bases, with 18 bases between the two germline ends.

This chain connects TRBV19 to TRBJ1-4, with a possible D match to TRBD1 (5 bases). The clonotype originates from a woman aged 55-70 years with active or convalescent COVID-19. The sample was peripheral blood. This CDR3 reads CASSISRQGATNEKLFF. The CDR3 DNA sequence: TGTGCCAGTAGTATATCCCGTCAAGGGGCGACGAATGAAAAACTGTTTTTT.